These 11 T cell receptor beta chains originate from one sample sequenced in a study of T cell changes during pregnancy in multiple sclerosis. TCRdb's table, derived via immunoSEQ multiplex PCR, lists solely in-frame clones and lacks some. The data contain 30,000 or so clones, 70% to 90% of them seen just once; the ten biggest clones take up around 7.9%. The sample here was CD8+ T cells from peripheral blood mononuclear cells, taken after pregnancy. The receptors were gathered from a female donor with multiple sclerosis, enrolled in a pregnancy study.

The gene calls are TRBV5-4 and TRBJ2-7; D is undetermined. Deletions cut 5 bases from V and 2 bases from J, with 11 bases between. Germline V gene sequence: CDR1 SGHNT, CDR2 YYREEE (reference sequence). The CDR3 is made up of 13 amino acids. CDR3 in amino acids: CASSLDSTYEQYF. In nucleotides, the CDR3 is TGTGCCAGCAGTCTTGATAGCACCTACGAGCAGTACTTC.

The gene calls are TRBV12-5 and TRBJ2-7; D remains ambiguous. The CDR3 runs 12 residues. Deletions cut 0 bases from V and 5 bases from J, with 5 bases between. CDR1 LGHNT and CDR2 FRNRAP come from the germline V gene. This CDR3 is CASGLVLNEQYF. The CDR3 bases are TGTGCTAGTGGTTTGGTACTCAACGAGCAGTACTTC.

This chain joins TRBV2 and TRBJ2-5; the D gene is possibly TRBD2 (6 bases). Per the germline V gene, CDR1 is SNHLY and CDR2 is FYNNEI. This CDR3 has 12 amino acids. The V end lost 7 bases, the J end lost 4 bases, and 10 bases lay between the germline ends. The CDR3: CASIGGLETQYF. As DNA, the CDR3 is TGTGCCAGCATCGGAGGGTTAGAGACCCAGTACTTC.

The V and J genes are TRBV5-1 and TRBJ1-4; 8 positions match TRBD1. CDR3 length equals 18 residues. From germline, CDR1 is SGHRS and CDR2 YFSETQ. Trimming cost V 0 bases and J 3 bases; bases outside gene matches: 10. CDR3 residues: CASSLGLQGGAANEKLFF. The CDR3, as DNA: TGCGCCAGCAGCTTGGGACTACAGGGGGGAGCTGCTAATGAAAAACTGTTTTTT.

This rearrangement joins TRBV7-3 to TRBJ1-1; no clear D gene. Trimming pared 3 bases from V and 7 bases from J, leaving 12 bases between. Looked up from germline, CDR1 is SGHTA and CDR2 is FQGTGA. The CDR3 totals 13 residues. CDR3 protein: CASSFNTASEAFF. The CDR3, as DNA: TGTGCCAGCAGCTTTAACACAGCCAGTGAAGCTTTCTTT.

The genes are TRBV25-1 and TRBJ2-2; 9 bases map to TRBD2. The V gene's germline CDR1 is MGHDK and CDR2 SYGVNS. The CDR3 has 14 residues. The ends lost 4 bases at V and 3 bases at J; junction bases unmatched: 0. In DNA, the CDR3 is TGTGCCAGCAGTGCTAGCGGGGACACCGGGGAGCTGTTTTTT. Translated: CASSASGDTGELFF. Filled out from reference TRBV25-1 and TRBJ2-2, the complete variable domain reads EADIYQTPRYLVIGTGKKITLECSQTMGHDKMYWYQQDPGMELHLIHYSYGVNSTEKGDLSSESTVSRIRTEHFPLTLESARPSHTSQYLCASSASGDTGELFFGEGSRLTVL.

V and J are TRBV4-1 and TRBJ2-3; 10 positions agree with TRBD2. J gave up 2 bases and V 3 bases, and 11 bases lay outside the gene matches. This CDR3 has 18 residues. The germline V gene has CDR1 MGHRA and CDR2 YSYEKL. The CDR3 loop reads CASSQRRASGGPTDTQYF. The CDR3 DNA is TGCGCCAGCAGCCAGCGACGGGCTAGCGGGGGACCCACAGATACGCAGTATTTT.

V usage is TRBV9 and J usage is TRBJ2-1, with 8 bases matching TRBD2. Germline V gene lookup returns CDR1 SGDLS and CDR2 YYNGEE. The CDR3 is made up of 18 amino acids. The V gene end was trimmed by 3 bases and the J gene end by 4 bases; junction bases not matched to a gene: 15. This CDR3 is CASSGGGGPPSTYNEQFF. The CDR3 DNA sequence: TGTGCCAGCAGCGGGGGCGGGGGGCCCCCCTCCACGTACAATGAGCAGTTCTTC.

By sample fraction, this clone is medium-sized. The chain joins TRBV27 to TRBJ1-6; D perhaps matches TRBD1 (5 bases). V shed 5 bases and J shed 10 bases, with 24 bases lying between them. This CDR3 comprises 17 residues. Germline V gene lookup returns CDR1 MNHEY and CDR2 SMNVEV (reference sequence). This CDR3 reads CASSPWGLQRRWSPLHF. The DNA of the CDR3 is TGTGCCAGCAGTCCGTGGGGACTCCAACGCCGGTGGTCACCCCTCCACTTT.

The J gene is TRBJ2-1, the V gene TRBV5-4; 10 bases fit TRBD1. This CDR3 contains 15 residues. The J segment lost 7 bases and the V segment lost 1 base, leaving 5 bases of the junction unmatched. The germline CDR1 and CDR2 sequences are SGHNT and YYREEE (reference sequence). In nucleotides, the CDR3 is TGTGCCAGCAGCTTGAGACAGGGGGCGGATAATGAGCAGTTCTTC. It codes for CASSLRQGADNEQFF.

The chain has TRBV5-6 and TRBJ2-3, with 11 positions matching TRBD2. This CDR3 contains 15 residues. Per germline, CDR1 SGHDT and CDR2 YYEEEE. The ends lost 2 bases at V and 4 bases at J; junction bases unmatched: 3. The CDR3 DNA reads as TGTGCCAGCAGCTTCTTAGCGGGGGGGTCAGATACGCAGTATTTT. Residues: CASSFLAGGSDTQYF.